One TCR beta chain is described in this entry. Other DNA sequences from this sample encode an identical CDR3 as well. This sample stems from a study of cytomegalovirus exposure and HLA in healthy donors. This table comes from immunoSEQ multiplex PCR, and its TCRdb copy is limited to in-frame clones, with some not included. Here the sample spans more than 120,000 clones, around 86% being singletons. The sample consisted of PBMCs. The sequence came from a man aged 18 to 29 in good health and CMV-seropositive.

CDR3 in DNA: TGCGCCAGCAGCTTGGGTAGAAACACTGAAGCTTTCTTT. As protein: CASSLGRNTEAFF. This chain links TRBV5-1 with TRBJ1-1; D is unresolved. Germline values: CDR1 SGHRS, CDR2 YFSETQ. Deletions cut 0 bases from V and 2 bases from J, with 5 bases between. The CDR3 length is 13 residues. Full variable domain (missing parts from reference TRBV5-1 and TRBJ1-1): KAGVTQTPRYLIKTRGQQVTLSCSPISGHRSVSWYQQTPGQGLQFLFEYFSETQRNKGNFPGRFSGRQFSNSRSEMNVSTLELGDSALYLCASSLGRNTEAFFGQGTRLTVV.